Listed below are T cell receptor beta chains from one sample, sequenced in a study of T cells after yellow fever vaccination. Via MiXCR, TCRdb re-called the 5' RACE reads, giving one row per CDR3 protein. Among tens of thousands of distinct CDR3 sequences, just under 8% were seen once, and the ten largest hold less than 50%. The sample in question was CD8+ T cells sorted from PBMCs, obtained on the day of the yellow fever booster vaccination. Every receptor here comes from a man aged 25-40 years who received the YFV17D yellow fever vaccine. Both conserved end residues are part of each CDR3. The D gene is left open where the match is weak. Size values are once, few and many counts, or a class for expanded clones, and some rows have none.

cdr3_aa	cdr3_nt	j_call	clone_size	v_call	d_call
CASSQKTQYNEQFF	TGCGCCAGCAGCCAAAAGACTCAATACAATGAGCAGTTCTTC	TRBJ2-1	.	TRBV4-3	.
CSASQGLLTVF	TGCAGTGCTAGCCAGGGGCTCCTTACGGTCTTC	TRBJ2-1	.	TRBV20-1	.
CASSYPLAGVNEQFF	TGTGCCAGCAGTTACCCCCTAGCGGGAGTCAATGAGCAGTTCTTC	TRBJ2-1	few	TRBV6-2/TRBV6-3	TRBD2
CASSLAGGNTQYF	TGTGCCAGCAGCTTAGCCGGGGGCAATACGCAGTATTTT	TRBJ2-3	few	TRBV7-8	.
CASIDRDVESGNNEQFF	TGCGCCAGCATCGACCGGGACGTAGAGTCGGGCAACAATGAGCAGTTCTTC	TRBJ2-1	.	TRBV5-1	.
CASSQEFTSRRDTQYF	TGCGCCAGCAGCCAAGAATTCACTAGCCGGCGGGATACGCAGTATTTT	TRBJ2-3	few	TRBV4-3	.
CAWHIGQETQYF	TGTGCCTGGCACATAGGGCAAGAGACCCAGTACTTC	TRBJ2-5	few	TRBV30	.
CASSLANRGYEQFF	TGTGCCAGCAGCTTAGCGAACCGAGGGTATGAGCAGTTCTTC	TRBJ2-1	few	TRBV7-9	.
CASSQNEEGYNEQFF	TGCGCCAGCAGCCAGAACGAAGAGGGTTACAATGAGCAGTTCTTC	TRBJ2-1	few	TRBV5-1	.
CASSSRQGMDTQYF	TGCGCCAGCAGCTCTCGACAGGGTATGGATACGCAGTATTTT	TRBJ2-3	few	TRBV5-1	TRBD1
CSVVSASGRAGELFF	TGCAGCGTTGTTTCCGCCAGCGGGAGGGCCGGGGAGCTGTTTTTT	TRBJ2-2	few	TRBV29-1	TRBD2
CATSRVPRTTNTGELFF	TGTGCCACCAGCAGAGTCCCAAGGACCACCAACACCGGGGAGCTGTTTTTT	TRBJ2-2	few	TRBV15	.
CASSDPLAGGHNEQFF	TGTGCCAGCAGCGACCCTCTAGCGGGAGGGCACAATGAGCAGTTCTTC	TRBJ2-1	few	TRBV9	TRBD2
CASSQEGLAGFYEQYF	TGTGCCAGCAGCCAAGAAGGACTAGCGGGATTCTACGAGCAGTACTTC	TRBJ2-7	.	TRBV3-1	TRBD2
CATSLEAGGKGNEQFF	TGTGCGACTAGCTTGGAGGCGGGAGGGAAGGGCAATGAGCAGTTCTTC	TRBJ2-1	.	TRBV5-3	TRBD2
CATSSGVAVQETQYF	TGTGCCACCAGTTCTGGAGTAGCGGTCCAAGAGACCCAGTACTTC	TRBJ2-5	many	TRBV24-1	.
CATSVGGGINYGYTF	TGTGCCACCAGCGTGGGGGGAGGAATAAACTATGGCTACACCTTC	TRBJ1-2	few	TRBV15	.
CASSLSHEQFF	TGTGCCAGTAGCCTTTCCCATGAGCAGTTCTTC	TRBJ2-1	few	TRBV19	.
CASSYLRTSAQETQYF	TGTGCCAGCAGTTACCTCCGGACTAGCGCGCAAGAGACCCAGTACTTC	TRBJ2-5	few	TRBV6-2/TRBV6-3	TRBD2
CASSGGLAGGGPNEQFF	TGTGCCAGCAGCGGGGGACTAGCGGGAGGGGGCCCAAATGAGCAGTTCTTC	TRBJ2-1	.	TRBV5-4	TRBD2
CASSEYAGTDYEQYF	TGTGCCAGCAGTGAATATGCGGGGACCGACTACGAGCAGTACTTC	TRBJ2-7	few	TRBV6-1	.
CAISEVHRPYEQYF	TGTGCCATCAGTGAGGTACATCGGCCCTACGAGCAGTACTTC	TRBJ2-7	many	TRBV10-3	.
CASSLAPGSGGEQYF	TGCGCCAGCAGCTTGGCGCCGGGGTCCGGGGGCGAGCAGTACTTC	TRBJ2-7	few	TRBV5-1	.
CASSLAGGVNEQFF	TGTGCCAGCAGCTTAGCGGGGGGCGTAAATGAGCAGTTCTTC	TRBJ2-1	.	TRBV7-9	.
CASSRVMGEQFF	TGCGCCAGCAGCCGGGTTATGGGTGAGCAGTTCTTC	TRBJ2-1	.	TRBV4-1	.
CASSSEGAERANSNQPQHF	TGCGCCAGCAGCTCAGAAGGAGCAGAGAGGGCGAATAGCAATCAGCCCCAGCATTTT	TRBJ1-5	.	TRBV4-3	.
CASSLEPNNEQFF	TGTGCCAGCAGCTTAGAGCCCAACAATGAGCAGTTCTTC	TRBJ2-1	.	TRBV11-3	.
CSARDPLAARETQYF	TGCAGTGCTAGAGACCCTCTAGCGGCCCGTGAGACCCAGTACTTC	TRBJ2-5	few	TRBV20-1	TRBD2
CASSLFLAGSTDTQYF	TGTGCCAGCAGCTTGTTCCTAGCGGGAAGCACAGATACGCAGTATTTT	TRBJ2-3	.	TRBV5-6	TRBD2
CASSLRGDEGRDNTDTQYF	TGTGCCAGCAGCTTAAGGGGCGACGAGGGGCGGGACAACACAGATACGCAGTATTTT	TRBJ2-3	few	TRBV7-9	.
CSADSLEETQYF	TGCAGTGCAGACTCACTAGAAGAGACCCAGTACTTC	TRBJ2-5	many	TRBV20-1	.
CASSQDGSRTSPEYEQYF	TGTGCCAGCAGCCAAGATGGTTCCCGGACTAGTCCGGAGTACGAGCAGTACTTC	TRBJ2-7	.	TRBV4-2	TRBD2
CSARTAGGEAFF	TGCAGCGCCCGGACCGCCGGGGGTGAAGCTTTCTTT	TRBJ1-1	.	TRBV29-1	.
CASSIPGLAMNTEAFF	TGTGCCAGTAGTATCCCGGGGCTCGCCATGAACACTGAAGCTTTCTTT	TRBJ1-1	.	TRBV19	.
CASSYGGTYEQYF	TGTGCCAGCAGCTATGGGGGGACCTACGAGCAGTACTTC	TRBJ2-7	few	TRBV7-8	.
CASSLGPNEQYF	TGTGCCAGCAGCTTAGGTCCCAACGAGCAGTACTTC	TRBJ2-7	many	TRBV7-9	.
CASSLVLLGTSGRSTGELFF	TGCGCCAGCAGCTTGGTATTGCTTGGGACTAGCGGGAGGTCCACCGGGGAGCTGTTTTTT	TRBJ2-2	.	TRBV5-1	TRBD2
CSARDSSSRILTNYLTQYF	TGCAGTGCTAGAGATTCTAGTAGTCGGATCCTCACCAACTATCTTACGCAGTATTTT	TRBJ2-3	few	TRBV20-1	.
CASSLVAGGPGELFF	TGTGCCAGCAGCTTGGTGGCGGGAGGCCCCGGGGAGCTGTTTTTT	TRBJ2-2	.	TRBV5-4	TRBD2